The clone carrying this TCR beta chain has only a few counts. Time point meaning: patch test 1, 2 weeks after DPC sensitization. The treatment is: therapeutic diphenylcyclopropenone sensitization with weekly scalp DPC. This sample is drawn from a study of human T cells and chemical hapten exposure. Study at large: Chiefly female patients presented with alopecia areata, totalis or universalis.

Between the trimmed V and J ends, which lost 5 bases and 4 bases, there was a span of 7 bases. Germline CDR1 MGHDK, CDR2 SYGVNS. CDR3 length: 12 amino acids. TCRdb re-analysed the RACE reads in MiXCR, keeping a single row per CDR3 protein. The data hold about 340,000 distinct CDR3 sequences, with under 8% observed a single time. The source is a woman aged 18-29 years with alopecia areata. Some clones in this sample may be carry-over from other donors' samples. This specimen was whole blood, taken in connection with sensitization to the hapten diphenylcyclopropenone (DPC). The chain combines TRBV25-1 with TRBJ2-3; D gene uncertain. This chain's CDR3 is CASSYRADTQYF. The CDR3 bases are TGTGCCAGCAGTTACCGGGCAGATACGCAGTATTTT.